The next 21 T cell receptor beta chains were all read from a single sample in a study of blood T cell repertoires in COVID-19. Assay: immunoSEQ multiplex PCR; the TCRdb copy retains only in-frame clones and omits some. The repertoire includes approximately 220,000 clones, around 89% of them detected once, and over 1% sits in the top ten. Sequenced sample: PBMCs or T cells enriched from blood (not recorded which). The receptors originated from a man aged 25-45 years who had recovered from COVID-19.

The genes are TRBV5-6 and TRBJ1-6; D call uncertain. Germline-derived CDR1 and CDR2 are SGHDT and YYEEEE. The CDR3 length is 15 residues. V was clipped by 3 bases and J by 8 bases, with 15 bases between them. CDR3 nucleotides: TGTGCCAGCAGCTCCTCGGAAGAGACTCATTCACCCCTCCACTTT. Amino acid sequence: CASSSSEETHSPLHF.

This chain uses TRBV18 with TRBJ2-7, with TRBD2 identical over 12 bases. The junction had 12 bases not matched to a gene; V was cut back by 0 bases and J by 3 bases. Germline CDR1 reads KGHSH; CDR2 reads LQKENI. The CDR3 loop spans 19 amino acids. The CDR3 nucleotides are TGTGCCAGCTCACCACCAGCTGGACTAGCGGGATTCCGGTTCTACGAGCAGTACTTC. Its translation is CASSPPAGLAGFRFYEQYF.

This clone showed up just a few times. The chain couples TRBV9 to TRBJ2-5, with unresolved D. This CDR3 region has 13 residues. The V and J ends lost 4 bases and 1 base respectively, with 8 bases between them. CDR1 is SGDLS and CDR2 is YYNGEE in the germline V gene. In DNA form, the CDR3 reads TGTGCCAGCAGCCCACATATCCAAGAGACCCAGTACTTC. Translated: CASSPHIQETQYF.

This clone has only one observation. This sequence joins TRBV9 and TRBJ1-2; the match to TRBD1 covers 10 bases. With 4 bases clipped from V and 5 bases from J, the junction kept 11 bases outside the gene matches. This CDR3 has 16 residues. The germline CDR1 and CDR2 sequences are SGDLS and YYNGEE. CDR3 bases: TGTGCCAGCAGCTCAACCTCTCGGACAGGGGGGTATGGCTACACCTTC. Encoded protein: CASSSTSRTGGYGYTF.

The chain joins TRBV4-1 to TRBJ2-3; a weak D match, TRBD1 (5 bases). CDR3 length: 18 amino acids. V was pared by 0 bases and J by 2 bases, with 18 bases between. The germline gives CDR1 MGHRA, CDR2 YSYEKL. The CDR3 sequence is CASSQDHTGTHYTDTQYF. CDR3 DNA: TGCGCCAGCAGCCAAGATCACACAGGCACTCACTACACAGATACGCAGTATTTT.

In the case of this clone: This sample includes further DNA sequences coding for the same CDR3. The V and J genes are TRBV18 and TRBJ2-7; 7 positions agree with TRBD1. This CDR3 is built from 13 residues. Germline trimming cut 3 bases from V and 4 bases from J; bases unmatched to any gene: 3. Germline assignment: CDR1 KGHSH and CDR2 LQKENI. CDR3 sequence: CASSPGQEYEQYF. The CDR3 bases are TGTGCCAGCTCACCCGGACAGGAGTACGAGCAGTACTTC.

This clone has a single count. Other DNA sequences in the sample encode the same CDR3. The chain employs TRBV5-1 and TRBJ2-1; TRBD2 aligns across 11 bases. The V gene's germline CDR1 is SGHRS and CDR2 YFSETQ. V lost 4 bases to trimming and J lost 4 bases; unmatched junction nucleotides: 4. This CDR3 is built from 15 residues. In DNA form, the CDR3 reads TGCGCCAGCAGCCCTGGGACTAGCGGTTACAATGAGCAGTTCTTC. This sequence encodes CASSPGTSGYNEQFF.

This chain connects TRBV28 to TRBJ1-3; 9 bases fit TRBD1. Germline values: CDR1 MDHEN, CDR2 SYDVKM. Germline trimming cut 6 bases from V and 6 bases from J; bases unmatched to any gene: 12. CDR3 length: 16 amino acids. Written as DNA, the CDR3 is TGTGCCAGCAGAAGGACAGGGGTAGTGTCGGAAAACACCATATATTTT. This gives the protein CASRRTGVVSENTIYF.

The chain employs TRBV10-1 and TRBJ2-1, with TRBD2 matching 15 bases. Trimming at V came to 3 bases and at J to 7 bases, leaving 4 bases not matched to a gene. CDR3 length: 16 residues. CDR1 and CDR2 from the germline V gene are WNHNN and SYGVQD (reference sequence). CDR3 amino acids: CASSDRGLAGGNEQFF. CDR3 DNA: TGCGCCAGCAGTGACCGGGGACTAGCGGGAGGAAATGAGCAGTTCTTC.

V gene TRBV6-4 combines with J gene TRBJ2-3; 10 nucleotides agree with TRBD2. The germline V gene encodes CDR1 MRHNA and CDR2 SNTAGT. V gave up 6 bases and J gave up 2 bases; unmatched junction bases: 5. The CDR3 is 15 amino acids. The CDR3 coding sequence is TGTGCCAGCAGACACCTAGCGGGAGACACAGATACGCAGTATTTT. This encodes CASRHLAGDTDTQYF.

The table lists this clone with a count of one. CDR3 in amino acids: CAWGLGKRNTEAFF. The CDR3, as DNA: TGTGCCTGGGGTCTCGGGAAGAGGAACACTGAAGCTTTCTTT. The V gene is TRBV30, the J gene TRBJ1-1; D unresolved. The ends were cut back, 5 bases at V and 1 base at J, with 14 bases in the middle. This CDR3 is 14 amino acids long. In germline, CDR1 is GTSNPN, CDR2 SVGIG (reference sequence).

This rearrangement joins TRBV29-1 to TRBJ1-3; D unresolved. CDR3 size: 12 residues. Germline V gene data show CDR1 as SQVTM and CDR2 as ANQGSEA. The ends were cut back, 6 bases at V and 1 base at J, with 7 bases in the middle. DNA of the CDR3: TGCAGCGTCGGGGAGTCTGGAAACACCATATATTTT. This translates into CSVGESGNTIYF.

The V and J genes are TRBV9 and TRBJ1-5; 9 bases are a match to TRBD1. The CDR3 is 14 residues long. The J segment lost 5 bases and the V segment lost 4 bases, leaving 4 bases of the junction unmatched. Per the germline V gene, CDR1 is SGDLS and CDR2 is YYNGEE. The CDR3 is CASSIGTGHQPQHF. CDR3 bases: TGTGCCAGCAGCATTGGGACAGGGCATCAGCCCCAGCATTTT.

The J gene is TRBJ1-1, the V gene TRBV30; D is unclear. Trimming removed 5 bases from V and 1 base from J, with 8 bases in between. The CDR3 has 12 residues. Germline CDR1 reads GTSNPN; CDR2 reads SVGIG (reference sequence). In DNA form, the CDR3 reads TGTGCCTGGTATTATTGGAACACTGAAGCTTTCTTT. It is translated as CAWYYWNTEAFF. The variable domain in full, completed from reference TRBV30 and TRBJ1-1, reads SQTIHQWPATLVQPVGSPLSLECTVEGTSNPNLYWYRQAAGRGLQLLFYSVGIGQISSEVPQNLSASRPQDRQFILSSKKLLLSDSGFYLCAWYYWNTEAFFGQGTRLTVV.

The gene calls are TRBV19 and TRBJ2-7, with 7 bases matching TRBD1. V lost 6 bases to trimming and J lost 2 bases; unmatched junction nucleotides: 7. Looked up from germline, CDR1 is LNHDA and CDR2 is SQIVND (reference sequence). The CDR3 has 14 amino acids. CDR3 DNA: TGTGCCAGTAGCCCAAACAGGGGTACCTACGAGCAGTACTTC. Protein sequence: CASSPNRGTYEQYF.

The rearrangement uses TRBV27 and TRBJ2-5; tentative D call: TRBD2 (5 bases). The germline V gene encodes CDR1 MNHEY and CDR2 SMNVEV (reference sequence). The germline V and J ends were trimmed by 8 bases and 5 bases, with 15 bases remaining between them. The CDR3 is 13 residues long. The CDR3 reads CASVSSPGETQYF. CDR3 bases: TGTGCCAGCGTCAGCTCCCCGGGGGAGACCCAGTACTTC.

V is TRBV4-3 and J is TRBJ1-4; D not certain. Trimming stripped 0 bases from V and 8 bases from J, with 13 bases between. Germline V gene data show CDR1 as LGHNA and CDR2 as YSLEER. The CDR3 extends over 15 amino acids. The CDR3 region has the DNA TGCGCCAGCAGCCAAGAAAGGAGAGTCTTGGAAAAACTGTTTTTT. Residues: CASSQERRVLEKLFF.

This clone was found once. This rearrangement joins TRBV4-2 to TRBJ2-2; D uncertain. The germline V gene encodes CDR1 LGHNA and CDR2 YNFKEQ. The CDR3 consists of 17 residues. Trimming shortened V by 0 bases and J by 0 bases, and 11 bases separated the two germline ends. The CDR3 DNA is TGTGCCAGCAGCCAAGATTTGCAGGCTCCGAACACCGGGGAGCTGTTTTTT. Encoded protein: CASSQDLQAPNTGELFF.

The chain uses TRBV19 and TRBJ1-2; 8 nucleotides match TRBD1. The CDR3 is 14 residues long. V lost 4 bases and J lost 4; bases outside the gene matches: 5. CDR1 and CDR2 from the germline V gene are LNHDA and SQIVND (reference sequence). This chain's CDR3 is CASSTGQGFYGYTF. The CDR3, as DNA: TGTGCCAGTAGTACCGGACAGGGTTTCTATGGCTACACCTTC. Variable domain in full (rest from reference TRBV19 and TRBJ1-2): DGGITQSPKYLFRKEGQNVTLSCEQNLNHDAMYWYRQDPGQGLRLIYYSQIVNDFQKGDIAEGYSVSREKKESFPLTVTSAQKNPTAFYLCASSTGQGFYGYTFGSGTRLTVV.

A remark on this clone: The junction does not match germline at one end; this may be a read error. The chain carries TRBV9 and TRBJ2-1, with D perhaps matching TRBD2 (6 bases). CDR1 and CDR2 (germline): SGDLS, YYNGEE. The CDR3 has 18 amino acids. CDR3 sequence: CASSVRGSSWDSHNEQFF. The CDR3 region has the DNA TGTGCCAGCAGCGTAAGGGGCTCCTCTTGGGACTCCCACAATGAGCAGTTCTTC.

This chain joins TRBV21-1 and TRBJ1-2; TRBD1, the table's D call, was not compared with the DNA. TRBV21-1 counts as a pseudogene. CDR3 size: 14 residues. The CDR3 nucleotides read TGTGCCAGCAGCCAGGACAGCCGCCTCTATGGCTACACCTTC. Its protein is CASSQDSRLYGYTF.